This T cell receptor (beta chain) was recovered during a study of T cells after yellow fever vaccination. Production of TCR cDNA was by 5'RACE template switching, which also added a universal primer site and UMIs. TCRdb reprocessed the 5' RACE reads via MiXCR and lists one record per CDR3 protein. The table includes roughly 260,000 distinct CDR3 sequences, 10% to 15% detected once. Germline-derived CDR1 and CDR2 are DFQATT and SNEGSKA (reference sequence). V lost 3 bases to trimming and J lost 2 bases, with 14 bases between them. The CDR3 spans 15 residues. This rearrangement joins TRBV20-1 to TRBJ2-1, with a tentative D call TRBD2 (6 bases). The origin of this receptor is a man aged 25-45 years who received the YFV17D yellow fever vaccine. The sample was CD4+ T cells sorted from PBMCs, taken 45 days after the yellow fever booster vaccination. In DNA, the CDR3 is TGCAGTGCTAGGGGGGACTTGCAAACCTACAATGAGCAGTTCTTC. The encoded protein is CSARGDLQTYNEQFF.